These 25 T cell receptor beta chains share one sample of origin, sequenced in a study of T-cell memory formation after mild COVID-19. TCRdb re-analysed the 5' RACE reads in MiXCR, keeping a single row per CDR3 protein. The sample has just under 350,000 distinct CDR3 sequences; approximately 13% are singletons. The sample was PBMCs or a T cell subset sorted from them (not recorded which). The receptors were gathered from a man in his late teens or twenties who had mild COVID-19 (a few samples of this study predate the infection). Cell type and time point are not known.

The rearrangement joins TRBV6-2 or TRBV6-3 to TRBJ2-1, with 10 bases that match TRBD2. In germline, CDR1 is MNHEY, CDR2 SVGEGT. Trimming at V came to 8 bases and at J to 2 bases, leaving 3 bases not matched to a gene. There are 14 residues in the CDR3. CDR3 DNA sequence: TGTGCCAGCTTACTAGCGGGGCCCTACAATGAGCAGTTCTTC. Translation: CASLLAGPYNEQFF.

This clonotype was observed a few times. In nucleotides, the CDR3 is TGTGCCAGCAGCGGAAGAGGGGCGGATACGCAGTATTTT. Residues: CASSGRGADTQYF. The rearrangement joins TRBV7-3 to TRBJ2-3, with D possibly being TRBD1 or TRBD2 (5 bases each). Per germline, CDR1 SGHTA and CDR2 FQGTGA. V lost 5 bases to trimming and J lost 6 bases, with 12 bases between them. The CDR3 loop spans 13 amino acids.

The chain combines TRBV7-2 with TRBJ2-1, with TRBD2 as a possible D gene (5 bases). The V gene lost 5 bases and the J gene lost 14 bases, with 16 bases spanning the gap. The CDR3 spans 12 residues. CDR1 SGHTA and CDR2 FQGNSA come from the germline V gene. CDR3 in amino acids: CASSEGHTQKFF. DNA of the CDR3: TGTGCCAGCAGCGAGGGCCACACCCAGAAGTTCTTC.

This clonotype has a handful of counts. The genes are TRBV12-3 or TRBV12-4 and TRBJ2-5; D gene unclear. There are 12 residues in the CDR3. Deletions cut 3 bases from V and 5 bases from J, with 7 bases between. CDR3 nucleotides: TGTGCCAGCAGTTTGAACTCCGAGACCCAGTACTTC. It yields the protein CASSLNSETQYF.

The chain uses TRBV6-2 or TRBV6-3 and TRBJ2-6; D remains ambiguous. The CDR3 runs to 14 residues. Deletions cut 5 bases from V and 2 bases from J, with 7 bases between. Germline CDR1 and CDR2: MNHEY and SVGEGT. The chain's CDR3 is CASSAGAGANVLTF. The CDR3 DNA reads TGTGCCAGCAGTGCCGGCGCTGGGGCCAACGTCCTGACTTTC.

This clonotype has ten or more counts. The chain joins TRBV5-1 to TRBJ2-5, with TRBD1 matching over 9 bases. V dropped 2 bases and J dropped 4; count of bases not matched to a gene: 12. The length of the CDR3 is 17 residues. In germline, CDR1 is SGHRS, CDR2 YFSETQ. The CDR3 coding sequence is TGCGCCAGCAGCTTCCCCCCTGGTGGACAGGGGATAGAGACCCAGTACTTC. Translation: CASSFPPGGQGIETQYF. The variable domain in full, completed from reference TRBV5-1 and TRBJ2-5, reads KAGVTQTPRYLIKTRGQQVTLSCSPISGHRSVSWYQQTPGQGLQFLFEYFSETQRNKGNFPGRFSGRQFSNSRSEMNVSTLELGDSALYLCASSFPPGGQGIETQYFGPGTRLLVL.

This clonotype occurred a few times. The rearrangement joins TRBV28 to TRBJ2-7, with 12 bases that match TRBD1. This CDR3 has 16 residues. Germline CDR1 and CDR2: MDHEN and SYDVKM. J lost 5 bases, V lost 2 bases, and 7 bases had no gene match. The CDR3 sequence: CASSLAGTGGNHEQYF. The CDR3 DNA follows: TGTGCCAGCAGTTTAGCGGGGACAGGGGGCAACCACGAGCAGTACTTC.

This clonotype was seen repeatedly, ten times or more. The chain is built from TRBV9 and TRBJ2-3; TRBD2 matches at 11 bases. V lost 5 bases to trimming and J lost 5 bases; unmatched junction nucleotides: 7. Germline CDR1 SGDLS, CDR2 YYNGEE. CDR3 length: 15 residues. CDR3 loop: CASSVLAGAGDTQYF. The CDR3 DNA reads TGTGCCAGCAGTGTACTAGCGGGGGCGGGAGATACGCAGTATTTT.

The sample holds a few counts of this clonotype. The J gene is TRBJ2-3, the V gene TRBV12-3 or TRBV12-4; 11 nucleotides line up with TRBD2. This CDR3 contains 22 residues. Germline trimming cut 4 bases from V and 0 bases from J; bases unmatched to any gene: 21. The CDR3 DNA sequence: TGTGCCAGCAGTTCTAGCCCACGTGGCCTAGCGGGGGGCCGACGCAGCACAGATACGCAGTATTTT. Translating it yields CASSSSPRGLAGGRRSTDTQYF.

CDR3: CASSSGQGGSGANVLTF. CDR3 coding DNA: TGTGCCAGCAGCTCTGGACAGGGCGGCTCTGGGGCCAACGTCCTGACTTTC. V usage is TRBV7-3 and J usage is TRBJ2-6; 8 bases fit TRBD1. The CDR3 spans 17 residues. V dropped 4 bases and J dropped 0; count of bases not matched to a gene: 5. Looked up from germline, CDR1 is SGHTA and CDR2 is FQGTGA.

The chain recombines TRBV4-2 with TRBJ2-1; D not certain. CDR3 length equals 14 residues. The germline V gene encodes CDR1 LGHNA and CDR2 YNFKEQ. V was shortened by 1 base and J by 5 bases, with 9 bases between the two germline ends. CDR3 in DNA: TGTGCCAGCAGCCAAGCCCAGGCTAACAATGAGCAGTTCTTC. This codes for CASSQAQANNEQFF.

This clonotype was observed a few times. The rearrangement joins TRBV25-1 to TRBJ1-4; D ambiguous. The CDR3 is 13 amino acids. V shed 4 bases and J shed 3 bases, with 6 bases lying between them. Looked up from germline, CDR1 is MGHDK and CDR2 is SYGVNS. The CDR3 sequence: CASSGSPNEKLFF. The DNA for the CDR3 is TGTGCCAGCAGTGGGAGTCCTAATGAAAAACTGTTTTTT.

Ten or more counts support this clonotype. The V gene is TRBV19, the J gene TRBJ2-1; 12 bases align to TRBD2. The CDR3 loop spans 14 amino acids. Unmatched junction bases numbered 4, after V lost 9 bases and J lost 4 bases. Looked up from germline, CDR1 is LNHDA and CDR2 is SQIVND (reference sequence). CDR3 in amino acids: CASTGLAGYNEQFF. CDR3 bases: TGTGCCAGCACAGGACTAGCGGGGTACAATGAGCAGTTCTTC.

The sample holds a few counts of this clonotype. The V and J genes are TRBV28 and TRBJ1-2; 8 bases line up with TRBD1. The J segment lost 5 bases and the V segment lost 7 bases, leaving 12 bases of the junction unmatched. The CDR3 consists of 15 residues. Germline V gene lookup returns CDR1 MDHEN and CDR2 SYDVKM. CDR3 protein: CASNQGTGGVYGYTF. The CDR3 DNA sequence: TGTGCCAGCAATCAGGGGACAGGCGGGGTATATGGCTACACCTTC.

This clonotype has ten or more counts. This rearrangement joins TRBV5-1 to TRBJ1-2, with unresolved D. The CDR3 runs to 15 residues. V lost 2 bases, J lost 0 bases, and 11 bases lay in between. Germline V CDR1 and CDR2: SGHRS, YFSETQ. CDR3 in DNA: TGCGCCAGCAGCTTTATGGCGCTCACTAACTATGGCTACACCTTC. Translating gives CASSFMALTNYGYTF. The full variable domain, completed using reference TRBV5-1 and TRBJ1-2, is KAGVTQTPRYLIKTRGQQVTLSCSPISGHRSVSWYQQTPGQGLQFLFEYFSETQRNKGNFPGRFSGRQFSNSRSEMNVSTLELGDSALYLCASSFMALTNYGYTFGSGTRLTVV.

This clonotype came up once. The chain joins TRBV28 to TRBJ1-2; D is undetermined. The V and J ends lost 7 bases and 9 bases respectively, with 15 bases between them. CDR1 MDHEN and CDR2 SYDVKM come from the germline V gene. This CDR3 spans 12 amino acids. In DNA form, the CDR3 reads TGTGCCAGCACCCCCGGCGGGTTCCGCTACACCTTC. Translation: CASTPGGFRYTF.

This clonotype was detected ten times or more. The CDR3 region is CASSPASVGNEKLFF. The CDR3 region has the DNA TGTGCCAGCAGTCCTGCGTCCGTAGGGAATGAAAAACTGTTTTTT. V gene TRBV28 combines with J gene TRBJ1-4, with D hard to call. V gave up 5 bases and J gave up 5 bases, with 15 bases separating them. This CDR3 has 15 amino acids. Germline CDR1 and CDR2: MDHEN and SYDVKM.

This clonotype was seen a handful of times. The chain employs TRBV29-1 and TRBJ2-2, with D perhaps given as TRBD1 or TRBD2 (5 bases each). The CDR3 loop spans 13 amino acids. Trimming removed 3 bases at V and 6 bases at J, with 11 bases between. Germline V gene lookup returns CDR1 SQVTM and CDR2 ANQGSEA. The CDR3 DNA sequence: TGCAGCGTTGATTCTATGGGGGCCGGGGAGCTGTTTTTT. Its protein product is CSVDSMGAGELFF.

The chain uses TRBV24-1 and TRBJ2-5; D is unclear. CDR1 is KGHDR and CDR2 is SFDVKD in the germline V gene. V lost 4 bases and J 7 bases, leaving 12 bases between the germline ends. The CDR3 spans 13 residues. Written as DNA, the CDR3 is TGTGCCACCAGTGACTACTCCCGCGGGACCCAGTACTTC. This encodes CATSDYSRGTQYF.

J is TRBJ2-3 and V is TRBV20-1; D remains unclear. There are 12 residues in the CDR3. V lost 2 bases and J lost 2, with 5 bases in between. Germline V gene sequence: CDR1 DFQATT, CDR2 SNEGSKA (reference sequence). CDR3 protein: CSARIDTDTQYF. The CDR3 nucleotides are TGCAGTGCTAGAATCGACACAGATACGCAGTATTTT.

In this sample, this clonotype turned up a few times. The chain recombines TRBV24-1 with TRBJ2-3, with TRBD1 as a possible D gene (6 bases). Germline loops: CDR1 KGHDR, CDR2 SFDVKD. V dropped 3 bases and J dropped 4 bases, with 10 bases sitting between them. This CDR3 spans 14 amino acids. The CDR3 protein is CATSDLQGADTQYF. CDR3 coding DNA: TGTGCCACCAGTGATCTACAGGGCGCAGATACGCAGTATTTT.

The chain links TRBV9 to TRBJ1-2; a possible D gene is TRBD1 (5 bases). CDR3 length equals 15 residues. CDR1 is SGDLS and CDR2 is YYNGEE in the germline V gene. Between the trimmed V and J ends, which lost 3 bases and 0 bases, there was a span of 12 bases. The CDR3 is CASSEGTLANYGYTF. The CDR3 region has the DNA TGTGCCAGCAGCGAGGGGACGCTTGCTAACTATGGCTACACCTTC.

This clonotype has just a few counts. The chain employs TRBV5-1 and TRBJ2-5, with D possibly matching TRBD2 (5 bases). Trimming removed 6 bases from V and 3 bases from J, with 12 bases in between. The CDR3 has 13 amino acids. Germline CDR1 is SGHRS and CDR2 is YFSETQ. The CDR3 DNA reads as TGCGCCAGCACCCCGGGGTCGGAAGAGACCCAGTACTTC. Translated, it gives CASTPGSEETQYF.

This clonotype was recorded at least ten times. V and J are TRBV7-2 and TRBJ1-2; no clear D. CDR1 is SGHTA, CDR2 FQGNSA, per germline. V lost 1 base to trimming and J lost 8 bases, with 14 bases between them. CDR3 length equals 14 residues. The chain's CDR3 is CASSLGQRREGYTF. The CDR3 coding sequence is TGTGCCAGCAGCTTAGGGCAACGCCGTGAGGGCTACACCTTC.

This clonotype has just a few counts. The chain has TRBV7-3 and TRBJ2-3, with 8 bases lining up with TRBD1. From germline, CDR1 is SGHTA and CDR2 FQGTGA. J lost 1 base, V lost 2 bases, and 5 bases had no gene match. The CDR3 has 16 amino acids. The CDR3 DNA reads TGTGCCAGCAGCTTACAGGGGGCTAGTGGCACAGATACGCAGTATTTT. It codes for CASSLQGASGTDTQYF.